The clone carrying this TCR beta chain was seen once. The antigen remains unidentified. This record comes from a study of metastatic and nonmetastatic thyroid tumors. About the study: Both malignant and benign thyroid patients supplied peripheral blood and tumor or nodule tissue samples, across which the repertoires of these patients were then compared. General observations from the study: Benign nodules were reported to have significantly lower TCR beta diversity than malignant thyroid tumors, in blood and tumor.

Germline values: CDR1 DFQATT, CDR2 SNEGSKA (reference sequence). The CDR3 contains 16 residues. Losses at the gene ends were 5 bases for V and 6 bases for J; bases not matched to a gene: 13. Original processing methods: In papillary thyroid cancer, a distant-metastasis classifier was built using CDR3 differences across clinicopathological groups. TCRdb reanalyzed the PCR reads with MiXCR. For this entry, the V and J calls and clone size follow TCRdb and not the study's own pipeline. The repertoire holds 10,000 to 15,000 clones, with under 30% as singletons. All patients were treatment-naive before thyroid surgery.

This sequence originates from a female donor with papillary thyroid cancer or a benign thyroid nodule (not recorded which). Some clones in this sample may be carry-over from other donors' samples. Sequencing was done on a sample of tumor tissue. The chain is built from TRBV20-1 and TRBJ2-7; 13 nucleotides match TRBD2. CDR3 DNA: TGCAGTGCTCCCCGGACTAGCGGGAGTCCCGAAGGCGAGCAGTACTTC. Translated: CSAPRTSGSPEGEQYF.